A selection of T cell receptor beta chains follows, all from one sample in a study of OX40 agonist ivuxolimab in advanced cancers. The assay was immunoSEQ multiplex PCR, and TCRdb's table has in-frame clones only and misses some. The sample yields about 69,000 clones, around 90% seen once. The specimen was CD4+ or CD8+ T cells sorted from blood, collected in a trial of the OX40 agonist ivuxolimab. These receptors were collected from an adult with an advanced solid tumor such as melanoma, head and neck, liver or kidney cancer. CDR3s include the opening cysteine and the closing phenylalanine or tryptophan. D genes are given only for firm matches. Clone size is stated in some rows and not others, as once, few, many or a class when expanded.

CASSLYNEQFF	TGTGCCAGTAGTCTCTACAATGAGCAGTTCTTC	TRBV19	TRBJ2-1	-	-
CASSIQGLLNYGYTF	TGTGCCAGCAGCATACAGGGCCTCCTAAACTATGGCTACACCTTC	TRBV7-9	TRBJ1-2	-	once
CASSIVGTGHSYEQYF	TGTGCCAGTAGTATAGTTGGGACAGGGCACTCCTACGAGCAGTACTTC	TRBV19	TRBJ2-7	TRBD1	-
CASRLTPLDRGLSSGNTIYF	TGTGCAAGTCGCTTAACCCCCCTGGACAGGGGGCTTTCCTCTGGAAACACCATATATTTT	TRBV12-2	TRBJ1-3	-	-
CASSLGGLSNQPQHF	TGTGCCAGCAGTCTCGGAGGGTTGAGCAATCAGCCCCAGCATTTT	TRBV28	TRBJ1-5	-	-
CASSLSRNEQFF	TGTGCCAGCAGTTTATCACGGAATGAGCAGTTCTTC	TRBV27	TRBJ2-1	-	-
CASSVVGRAQETQYF	TGTGCCAGCAGCGTAGTCGGTAGGGCCCAAGAGACCCAGTACTTC	TRBV9	TRBJ2-5	-	once
CASTPFGTAIQGLFF	TGTGCCAGCACGCCTTTCGGGACAGCAATTCAAGGACTGTTTTTT	TRBV11-2	TRBJ1-4	TRBD1	-
CASRGGTTSTDTQYF	TGTGCCAGCAGGGGAGGGACCACTAGCACAGATACGCAGTATTTT	TRBV6-6	TRBJ2-3	TRBD2	once
CSATRPNTEAFF	TGCAGCGCCACCAGGCCGAACACTGAAGCTTTCTTT	TRBV29-1	TRBJ1-1	-	few
CASSGRDRGGEQVDEQFF	TGTGCCAGCAGCGGGCGGGACAGGGGAGGTGAACAGGTGGATGAGCAGTTCTTC	TRBV7-9	TRBJ2-1	TRBD1	-
CASMAGGLYGYTF	TGTGCCAGCATGGCGGGGGGACTCTATGGCTACACCTTC	TRBV25-1	TRBJ1-2	-	once
CASSPHLLGQASGANVLTF	TGTGCCAGCAGCCCCCACTTGCTGGGACAGGCCTCTGGGGCCAACGTCCTGACTTTC	TRBV7-6	TRBJ2-6	TRBD1	-
CASNQEPDRGGGTGELFF	TGCGCCAGCAACCAAGAACCTGACCGGGGAGGGGGCACCGGGGAGCTGTTTTTT	TRBV4-3	TRBJ2-2	-	-
CASSPDSGLFTDTQYF	TGTGCCAGCAGTCCCGATAGCGGACTATTCACAGATACGCAGTATTTT	TRBV27	TRBJ2-3	-	-
CASSLGQVNTGELFF	TGTGCCAGCAGCCTCGGACAGGTCAACACCGGGGAGCTGTTTTTT	TRBV9	TRBJ2-2	TRBD1	-